This paragraph covers one T cell receptor (beta chain) sequence. This clonotype was observed many times. The clone's antigen remains unknown. No quality values exist for individual bases; no much larger clone is one base distant. cDNA synthesis used template-switch 5'RACE with a primer carrying a 10-nucleotide random unique molecular identifier tagging each TCR transcript. Every sequencing run covered 15-18 subjects and yielded more than 200 million TCR-beta sequences. Total RNA was extracted with the RNeasy kit. TCR-beta VDJ regions were amplified with primers for the TCR constant region and the 5'RACE anchor, using the KAPA Real-time Library Amplification kit. Sample indexes and Illumina adaptors were added in a first PCR, after which library yield was increased in a second PCR. After purification with Ampure beads, the TCR product of roughly 650 bp was size-selected on a 2% E-gel SizeSelection system. Before pooling, library quality was assessed on a Bioanalyzer, concentration was determined with Qubit, and library quantification was performed with the Kapa Library Quantification kit. An Illumina HiSeq 2500 sequenced the libraries paired-end 2 x 150 bp. To increase sequence diversity, about 25-31% phiX was spiked into each library pool. The original methods were these. Quality-filtered reads were processed with the UMI-based MiGEC pipeline, which removed over 75% of raw TCR sequences during error correction. IMGT germline references were used for aligning VDJ genes, and each clonotype was defined as a unique CDR3 amino acid sequence together with its V-J genes. Clonal expansion, Shannon diversity, and CDR3 relatedness (CalcPairwiseDistances, ClusterSamples) were evaluated with VDJtools, and phylogenetic trees were built with CLCbio workbench. Using coefficient-of-variation modelling across technical triplicates, the study counted a clone as expanded if it had at least 8 unique UMIs. TCRdb cleaned the public reads at Q25 with fastp, built clones with MiXCR and kept in-frame beta chains. Each entry merges the rows of one CDR3 protein and shows their most common DNA and genes. The V and J calls, along with clone size, are taken from TCRdb and not from the paper's own processing. The sample data list about 53,000 distinct CDR3 sequences, and under 4.5% of these were observed just once. The ten biggest clones cover approximately 3.1% of the sample.

The CDR3 covers 13 residues, taking in both the cysteine and the phenylalanine. Only CDR3 DNA remains: 39 bases, in frame from the first base. The germline V gene yields SGHAT for CDR1 and FQNNGV for CDR2. The V end loses 6 bases and the J end loses 9 bases, and a stretch of 12 bases separates them. This entry is derived from a study of neurological immune-mediated disorders (dated by TCRdb to about 2019). Regarding the complete study: Among the 35 or so multiple sclerosis patients, approximately 31 had relapsing-remitting MS and 3 had secondary progressive MS. Peripheral blood TCR-beta repertoires from HTLV-I-associated myelopathy (HAM/TSP) patients, multiple sclerosis patients and healthy controls were compared by UMI-based sequencing. The 106 TCR-beta libraries included longitudinal samples, technical triplicates and paired sorted CD4+ and CD8+ T-cell subsets alongside PBMC samples. The cohort comprised 65 to 75 subjects: 15 or so HAM/TSP patients, around 35 multiple sclerosis patients and 20 or so healthy controls. The paper as a whole reports these results and caveats: In a phylogenetic analysis, the repertoires of 18 out of 34 MS patients fell into a single cluster of related CDR3 sequences, pointing to a possible signature at the repertoire level. TCR clonal expansion was greatest in HAM/TSP patients and smallest in MS patients, who ranked below even healthy controls. No identical CDR3 amino acid sequences were found to be shared among expanded clones across subjects, suggesting that TCR-beta repertoires were private in all groups. The MS cluster showed no association with clinical or MRI features, and the authors stated that larger cohorts are needed.

For the unsorted PBMC libraries, 2 million PBMCs were stored in RNAlater at -80 degrees C until RNA extraction and were used to generate the libraries. The multiple sclerosis patients were enrolled in a US clinical protocol that evaluated disease progression with magnetic resonance imaging. Peripheral blood underwent Ficoll-Hypaque density gradient centrifugation to isolate PBMCs, which were then cryopreserved in liquid nitrogen. The chain employs TRBV11-2 and TRBJ1-6; confidence is insufficient to name the D gene. Sequencing was done on a sample of PBMCs. The TCR sequence derives from a woman aged 25 to 39 with multiple sclerosis. The base sequence is TGTGCCAGCAGTTCTACGAGGGTTTCACCCCTCCACTTT. Its protein reads: CASSSTRVSPLHF.